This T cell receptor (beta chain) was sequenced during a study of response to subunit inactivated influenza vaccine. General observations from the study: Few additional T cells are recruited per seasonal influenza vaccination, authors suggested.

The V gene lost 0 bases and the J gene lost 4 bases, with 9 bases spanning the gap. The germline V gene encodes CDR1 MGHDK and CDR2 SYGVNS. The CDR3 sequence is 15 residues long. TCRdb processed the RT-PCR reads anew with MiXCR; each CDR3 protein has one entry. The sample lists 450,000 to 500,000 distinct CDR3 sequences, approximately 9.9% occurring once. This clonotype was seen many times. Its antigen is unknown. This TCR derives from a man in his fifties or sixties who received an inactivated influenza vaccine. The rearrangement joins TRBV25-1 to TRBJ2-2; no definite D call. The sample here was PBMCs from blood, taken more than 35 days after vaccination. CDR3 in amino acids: CASSEYVWGTGELFF. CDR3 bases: TGTGCCAGCAGTGAATATGTGTGGGGCACCGGGGAGCTGTTTTTT.